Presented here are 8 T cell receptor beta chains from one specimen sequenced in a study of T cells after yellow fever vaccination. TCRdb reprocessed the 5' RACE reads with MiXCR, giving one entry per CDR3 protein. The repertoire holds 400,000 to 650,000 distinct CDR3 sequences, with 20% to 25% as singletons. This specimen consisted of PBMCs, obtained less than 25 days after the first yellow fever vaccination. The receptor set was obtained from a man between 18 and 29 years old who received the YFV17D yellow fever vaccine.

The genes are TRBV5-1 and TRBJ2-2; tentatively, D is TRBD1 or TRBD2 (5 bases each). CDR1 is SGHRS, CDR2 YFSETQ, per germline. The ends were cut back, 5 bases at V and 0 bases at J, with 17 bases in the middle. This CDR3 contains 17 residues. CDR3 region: CASRKPGRHANTGELFF. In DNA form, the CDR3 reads TGCGCCAGCAGAAAGCCGGGACGCCACGCGAACACCGGGGAGCTGTTTTTT. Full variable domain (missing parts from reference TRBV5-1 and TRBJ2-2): KAGVTQTPRYLIKTRGQQVTLSCSPISGHRSVSWYQQTPGQGLQFLFEYFSETQRNKGNFPGRFSGRQFSNSRSEMNVSTLELGDSALYLCASRKPGRHANTGELFFGEGSRLTVL.

The CDR3 DNA is TGTGCCAGCAGCTTTGACTGGGGATTAACTGAAGCTTTCTTT. Amino acids: CASSFDWGLTEAFF. The chain has TRBV7-9 and TRBJ1-1, with no clear D. Trimming shortened V by 3 bases and J by 5 bases, and 13 bases separated the two germline ends. Per germline, CDR1 SEHNR and CDR2 FQNEAQ (reference sequence). This CDR3 is 14 amino acids long.

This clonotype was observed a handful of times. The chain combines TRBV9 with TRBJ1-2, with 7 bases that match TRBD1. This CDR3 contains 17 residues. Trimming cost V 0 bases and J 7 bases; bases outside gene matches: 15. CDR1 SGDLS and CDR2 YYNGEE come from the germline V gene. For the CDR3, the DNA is TGTGCCAGCAGCGTAGAGGGGGCGAGGCCGGCGTCGAGTGGCTACACCTTC. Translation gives CASSVEGARPASSGYTF.

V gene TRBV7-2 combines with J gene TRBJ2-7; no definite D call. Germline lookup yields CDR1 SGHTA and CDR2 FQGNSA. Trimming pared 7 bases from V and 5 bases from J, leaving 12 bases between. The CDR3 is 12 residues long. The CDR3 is CASTTNNDEQYF. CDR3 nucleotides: TGTGCCAGCACGACAAATAACGACGAGCAGTACTTC.

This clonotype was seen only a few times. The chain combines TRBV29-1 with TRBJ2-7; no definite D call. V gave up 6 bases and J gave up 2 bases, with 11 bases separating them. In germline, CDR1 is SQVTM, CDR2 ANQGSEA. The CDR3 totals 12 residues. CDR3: CSVGTAPYEQYF. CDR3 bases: TGCAGCGTCGGTACGGCCCCCTACGAGCAGTACTTC.

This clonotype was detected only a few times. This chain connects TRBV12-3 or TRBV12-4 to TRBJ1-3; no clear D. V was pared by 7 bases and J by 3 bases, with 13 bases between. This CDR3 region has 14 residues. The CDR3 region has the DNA TGTGCCAGCACTTCGGGAGGGTTTGGAAACACCATATATTTT. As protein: CASTSGGFGNTIYF.

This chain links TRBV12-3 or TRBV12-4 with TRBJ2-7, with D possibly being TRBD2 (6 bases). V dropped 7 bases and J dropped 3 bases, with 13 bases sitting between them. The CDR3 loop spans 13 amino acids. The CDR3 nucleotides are TGTGCCAGCACCATGGGACTGATCTACGAGCAGTACTTC. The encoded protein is CASTMGLIYEQYF.

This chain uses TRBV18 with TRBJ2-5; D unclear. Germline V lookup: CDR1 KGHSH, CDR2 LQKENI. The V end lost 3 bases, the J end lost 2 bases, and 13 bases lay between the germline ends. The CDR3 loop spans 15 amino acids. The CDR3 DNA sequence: TGTGCCAGCTCACCGGCCCAACCCCTTCAAGAGACCCAGTACTTC. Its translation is CASSPAQPLQETQYF.